The rows below give T cell receptor beta chains drawn from one sample of a study of T-cell memory formation after mild COVID-19. From the 5' RACE reads, TCRdb called clonotypes with MiXCR, one entry per CDR3 protein. Among about 340,000 distinct CDR3 sequences listed, roughly 20% were seen once. The sample taken for sequencing was PBMCs or a T cell subset sorted from them (not recorded which). Receptor source: an adult woman who had mild COVID-19 (a few samples of this study predate the infection). Cell type and time point are not known. CDR3s include the opening cysteine and the closing phenylalanine or tryptophan. A D gene is named only where the DNA matches it firmly. Expanded clones are given a class, and other clones once, few, many or no size at all.

J gene: TRBJ1-5
V gene: TRBV4-2
D gene: .
clone size: .
CDR3 protein: CASSLSGGGSNQPQHF
CDR3 DNA: TGTGCCAGCAGCCTCTCGGGGGGGGGTAGCAATCAGCCCCAGCATTTT

J gene: TRBJ2-7
V gene: TRBV28
D gene: TRBD1
clone size: few
CDR3 protein: CASSSPAGGPYEQYF
CDR3 DNA: TGTGCCAGCAGTTCCCCGGCAGGGGGCCCTTACGAGCAGTACTTC

J gene: TRBJ1-6
V gene: TRBV7-9
D gene: .
clone size: few
CDR3 protein: CASSPILGWNSPLHF
CDR3 DNA: TGTGCCAGCAGCCCTATTTTAGGGTGGAATTCACCCCTCCACTTT

J gene: TRBJ1-2
V gene: TRBV27
D gene: .
clone size: .
CDR3 protein: CASSLRRVSYGYTF
CDR3 DNA: TGTGCCAGCAGTTTGCGGAGGGTCTCCTATGGCTACACCTTC

J gene: TRBJ2-3
V gene: TRBV24-1
D gene: .
clone size: .
CDR3 protein: CATSDEGNTDTQYF
CDR3 DNA: TGTGCCACCAGTGATGAGGGAAACACAGATACGCAGTATTTT

J gene: TRBJ2-1
V gene: TRBV29-1
D gene: .
clone size: many
CDR3 protein: CSVERLGKNNEQFF
CDR3 DNA: TGCAGCGTTGAAAGGCTCGGGAAAAACAATGAGCAGTTCTTC

J gene: TRBJ2-3
V gene: TRBV6-6
D gene: .
clone size: .
CDR3 protein: CASSLVGASADTQYF
CDR3 DNA: TGTGCCAGCAGCCTGGTAGGGGCATCAGCAGATACGCAGTATTTT

J gene: TRBJ2-1
V gene: TRBV20-1
D gene: .
clone size: .
CDR3 protein: CSARDIGGRSSYNEQFF
CDR3 DNA: TGCAGTGCTAGAGATATCGGCGGGCGCAGCTCCTACAATGAGCAGTTCTTC

J gene: TRBJ2-1
V gene: TRBV7-9
D gene: .
clone size: few
CDR3 protein: CASSPPAVYNEQFF
CDR3 DNA: TGTGCCAGCAGCCCCCCAGCGGTTTACAATGAGCAGTTCTTC

J gene: TRBJ2-1
V gene: TRBV10-3
D gene: .
clone size: .
CDR3 protein: CATGRDQPPGEQFF
CDR3 DNA: TGTGCCACAGGCCGGGACCAGCCGCCGGGTGAGCAGTTCTTC

J gene: TRBJ2-3
V gene: TRBV6-5
D gene: TRBD2
clone size: few
CDR3 protein: CASSYVPRGVGTDTQYF
CDR3 DNA: TGTGCCAGCAGTTATGTCCCGCGGGGGGTGGGGACAGATACGCAGTATTTT

J gene: TRBJ1-4
V gene: TRBV12-3/TRBV12-4
D gene: TRBD1
clone size: few
CDR3 protein: CASSNRGHGNEKLFF
CDR3 DNA: TGTGCCAGCAGTAACAGGGGGCATGGTAATGAAAAACTGTTTTTT

J gene: TRBJ2-5
V gene: TRBV7-2
D gene: TRBD2
clone size: once
CDR3 protein: CASSLVGAGALQETQYF
CDR3 DNA: TGTGCCAGCAGCTTAGTAGGGGCGGGAGCCCTCCAAGAGACCCAGTACTTC